In this sample, the clone carrying this T cell receptor beta chain turned up a few times. Molecular barcoded adaptors covering alpha/delta and beta/gamma chains were used on around 400 ng RNA. TCRdb ran MiXCR on the reads and lists one entry per CDR3 protein. In the table there are around 140,000 distinct CDR3 sequences, over 10% of which are singletons. Per germline, CDR1 SGHTA and CDR2 FQGTGA. This CDR3 is built from 15 residues. Trimming shortened V by 2 bases and J by 0 bases, and 7 bases separated the two germline ends. Every patient had bone marrow sampled while the disease was active. The data originate from a study of read filtering for tumor transcriptome and immune sequencing.

The chain carries TRBV7-3 and TRBJ2-2; possible D gene TRBD1, 5 bases. The sample taken for sequencing was a population of CD138-negative cells sorted from bone marrow. The origin of this receptor is a donor aged 40 or over with multiple myeloma. Here the CDR3 reads CASSLDSSNTGELFF. The CDR3 nucleotides are TGTGCCAGCAGCTTAGACAGCTCGAACACCGGGGAGCTGTTTTTT.